This section outlines one T cell receptor (beta chain) sequence together with its context. In this sample, this clonotype turned up many times. No antigen is known for it. Per-base qualities were not stored, and no clone one base away is much larger. The CDR3 spans 14 residues, from the cysteine through the phenylalanine. Of all the DNA, just the CDR3 is kept, 42 bases in frame from base 1. The germline V gene sets CDR1 to MNHEY and CDR2 to SVGAGI. Germline trimming amounts to 6 bases on V and 6 bases on J, with 6 as the count of junction bases outside the gene matches. For sequencing, an Illumina NovaSeq 6000 was employed. Synthesis of TCR cDNA relied on 5'RACE template switching, a step that introduced a universal primer site along with unique molecular identifiers. Priming of cDNA synthesis was performed from both the TCR alpha and TCR beta constant segments. Library amplification used two PCR steps, and the second PCR step added sample barcodes and sequencing adapters. Sequencing of libraries was done on Illumina HiSeq 2500 (2x100 bp) or NovaSeq (2x150 bp). The original pipeline was this. MIGEC was used to demultiplex reads and collapse the reads into UMI consensus sequences, and MiXCR was used for V(D)J alignment. Vaccine-responding clonotypes were defined with edgeR using replicate PBMC samples, requiring FDR below 0.01 and a log2 fold change above 5 up to day 15. CD4 or CD8 identity was assigned to each bulk clonotype according to whether the clonotype was present at higher abundance in the sequenced CD4 repertoire or the sequenced CD8 repertoire. Clones were called with MiXCR by TCRdb after fastp trimmed the public reads at Q25, and only in-frame beta chains were retained. Entries that share a CDR3 protein sequence are merged under the most common genes and DNA. The V and J calls were not made by the authors but by TCRdb's processing. This sample comprises some 220,000 distinct CDR3 sequences, about 3% of them detected only once. Approximately 3.5% of the sample comes from the top ten.

The data stem from a study of T cells after yellow fever vaccination (dated by TCRdb to the late 2010s). Study-level background: Libraries from fractions with low cell numbers were prepared with the SMART-Seq v4 Ultra Low Input RNA kit. Bulk TCR alpha and beta repertoires were sequenced longitudinally to track T-cell clones before and after primary and booster YFV17D yellow fever vaccination. Two healthy male donors, one aged 18 to 30 and one aged 30 to 40 years, made up the cohort. Blood was drawn at multiple timepoints before and after primary and secondary immunization, with bulk PBMC replicates and cell subsets isolated.

The label giving this sample's treatment or condition can be read as: live attenuated yellow fever vaccine strain. PBMCs were isolated from peripheral blood using a standard Ficoll-Paque protocol. Dynabeads CD4 and CD8 positive selection kits were used to isolate the CD4 and CD8 T-cell fractions. TriZol was used to extract RNA from bulk PBMCs, CD4 and CD8 fractions, and dextramer-positive and dextramer-negative fractions. The research as a whole found: The secondary T-cell response was found to be weaker but faster than the primary response, with a peak reached on day 5 rather than on day 15. Computational filtering was required because FACS-sorted repertoires could contain abundant contaminating clonotypes from the bulk population. The study included only a couple of donors, which limits how far the findings can be generalized. A small fraction of clonotypes showed up in both the CD4 and CD8 compartments, probably as a result of convergent recombination. After the booster, most of the clones that had expanded following primary vaccination were detected again (roughly 96% of CD4 and 80% to 90% of CD8), which suggests that memory was broadly maintained.

The sample here was CD4+ T cells sorted from PBMCs, taken 10 days after the yellow fever booster vaccination. The TCR sequence derives from a man between 18 and 29 years old who received the YFV17D yellow fever vaccine. The rearranged segments are TRBV6-5 and TRBJ2-2; TRBD1 lines up with 8 middle nucleotides. The DNA sequence follows: TGTGCCAGCAGGGACAGGGTTACGTCCGGGGAGCTGTTTTTT. Its translation is CASRDRVTSGELFF.